This T cell receptor (beta chain) was identified during a study of lymphopenia after photon versus proton radiotherapy. Whole-study findings and limits: Larger post-nadir TCR diversity loss correlated inversely with survival in deceased patients. Relative stability marked proton patients; photon patients lost diversity and naive cells. Better survival with proton therapy was suggested as possible, not demonstrated. After lymphocyte nadir, photon-treated repertoires showed oligoclonal expansion, especially CD8+ Temra.

Sequenced by immunoSEQ multiplex PCR; TCRdb stores in-frame clones only, minus some. The sample holds more than 45,000 clones; more than 90% are singletons and the top ten take about 20%. About this clone: Its target is unknown.

V shed 4 bases and J shed 1 base, with 14 bases lying between them. This CDR3 comprises 14 residues. Germline V gene data show CDR1 as GTSNPN and CDR2 as SVGIG (reference sequence). The TCR was taken from a woman between 35 and 50 years old with cholangiocarcinoma. The chain is built from TRBV30 and TRBJ2-7, with D perhaps TRBD2 (6 bases). Here the sequenced sample was peripheral blood, taken from a patient treated with photon-based radiotherapy. The CDR3 DNA sequence: TGTGCCTGGACCCGGGGGTTGTGGTCCTACGAGCAGTACTTC. It specifies CAWTRGLWSYEQYF. Complete variable domain (other parts from reference TRBV30 and TRBJ2-7): SQTIHQWPATLVQPVGSPLSLECTVEGTSNPNLYWYRQAAGRGLQLLFYSVGIGQISSEVPQNLSASRPQDRQFILSSKKLLLSDSGFYLCAWTRGLWSYEQYFGPGTRLTVT.